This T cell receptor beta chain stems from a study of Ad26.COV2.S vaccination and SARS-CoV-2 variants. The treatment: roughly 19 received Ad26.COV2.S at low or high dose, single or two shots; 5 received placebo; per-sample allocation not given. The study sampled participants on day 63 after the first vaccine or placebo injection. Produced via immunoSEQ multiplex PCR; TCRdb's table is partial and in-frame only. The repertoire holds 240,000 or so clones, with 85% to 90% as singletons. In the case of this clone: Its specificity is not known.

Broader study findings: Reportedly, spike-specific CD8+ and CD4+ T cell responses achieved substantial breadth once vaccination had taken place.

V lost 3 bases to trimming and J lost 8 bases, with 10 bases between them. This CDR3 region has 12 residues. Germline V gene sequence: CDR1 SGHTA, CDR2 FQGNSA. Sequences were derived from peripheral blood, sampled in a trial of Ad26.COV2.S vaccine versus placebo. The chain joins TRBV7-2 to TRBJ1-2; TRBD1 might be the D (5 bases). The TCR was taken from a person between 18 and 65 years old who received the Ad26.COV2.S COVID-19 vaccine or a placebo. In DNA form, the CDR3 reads TGTGCCAGCAGCTTCCTGGGGCCGGGCTACACCTTC. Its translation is CASSFLGPGYTF.